A single T cell receptor beta chain is shown here with its context. Its antigen remains unidentified. No much larger clonotype is one base removed from it; base qualities were not supplied. The data were obtained in a study of blood T cell repertoires in COVID-19 (dated by TCRdb to about 2020). Looking at the study overall: Samples covering the acute and convalescent phases of COVID-19 were provided by collaborators in the United States, Italy and Spain. The prospective study material was composed of cDNA or gDNA derived from T cells, B-cell-depleted T cells, or PBMCs. The dataset comprised deeply sampled blood TCRbeta repertoires from subjects exposed to, actively infected with, or recovered from COVID-19. A freely available public database, intended as a resource for researchers studying the immune response to SARS-CoV-2, is where the repertoires were released. Samples came from the ongoing ImmuneRACE study (first 160 participants) plus 1,254 subjects from 6 global collaborators. Nearly every sample came with metadata listing a de-identified subject ID, COVID-19 status, age in years and sex. Where HLA class I and class II types were available, the types were taken from metadata supplied by the sample provider, not from assay-based typing.

The V end gives up 6 bases and the J end 5 bases, leaving 13 bases in the junction not matched to a gene. The CDR3, from cysteine to phenylalanine, totals 16 residues. The entry retains the CDR3 DNA only, 48 bases that are in frame from base 1. In the germline V gene (reference sequence), CDR1 corresponds to MNHNY and CDR2 to SVGAGI. General findings and caveats noted by the study authors: How much clinical and demographic metadata was included differed by source and by participant, and the metadata was provided uncurated.

The immunoSEQ Assay, a bias-controlled multiplex PCR, was used to amplify TCRbeta CDR3 regions from genomic DNA. The authors' pipeline ran thus. The number of nucleated cells in each sample was estimated from the amplification of reference gene primers within the assay. To quantify the absolute abundance of each unique TCRbeta CDR3 rearrangement, sequence reads were collapsed and filtered. Productive Simpson clonality was computed per sample as the square root of Simpson's diversity index over productive rearrangements. The immuneACCESS repertoire file appears here via TCRdb, limited to in-frame rearrangements. These files lack a portion of the clones; in checked studies, under half of the deficit traces to unresolved V genes, and the cause of the others is not known. Clone size and V and J calls were adopted from that table, with D and trimming inferred from the DNA. The sample records approximately 290,000 clones, 80% to 85% of which are singletons. The ten top clones hold 15% to 18% of the sample.

In Seattle, one collaborating source enrolled patients while the infection was active and tracked those patients longitudinally over the course of disease. The collaborating institutions used their own protocols to collect whole blood in K2EDTA tubes. Collaborator samples were shipped for TCRbeta analysis as frozen whole blood, isolated PBMCs, or DNA extracted from either sample type. In this chain, TRBV6-6 is recombined with TRBJ1-1, with 9 middle bases fitting TRBD1. This clonotype was obtained from a person aged 70 to 79 with COVID-19, enrolled during active disease. Source material: peripheral blood. The DNA sequence reads TGTGCCAGCAGGCCCTATACGGACAGGGGCTGGACTGAAGCTTTCTTT. Translation gives CASRPYTDRGWTEAFF.